This T cell receptor (beta chain) was observed in a study of OX40 agonist ivuxolimab in advanced cancers. Whole-study context: Clinicians treated patients with ivuxolimab, an agonistic anti-OX40 (CD134) antibody. Allowance was made for prior anti-PD-1, anti-PD-L1 or anti-CTLA-4 therapy, and 40% to 45% had some. Patients got intravenous ivuxolimab at 0.01 to 10 mg/kg every 2 weeks.

The study, taken as a whole, reports: Averaged across samples, CD8+ T cells carried more expanded clones than CD4+ did.

The V end was cut by 5 bases, the J end by 5 bases, with 15 bases between. Germline lookup yields CDR1 MNHNY and CDR2 SVGAGI (reference sequence). CDR3 length: 15 amino acids. Generated by immunoSEQ multiplex PCR, the TCRdb table keeps only in-frame clones and is missing some. The data hold some 70,000 clones, with about 80% observed a single time. With regard to this clone: What it binds is unknown.

The sample here was CD4+ or CD8+ T cells sorted from blood, taken in a trial of the OX40 agonist ivuxolimab. This sequence originates from an adult with an advanced solid tumor such as melanoma, head and neck, liver or kidney cancer. The V call is TRBV6-6, the J call TRBJ2-2; D possibly matches TRBD1 or TRBD2 (6 bases each). The CDR3 region has the DNA TGTGCCAGCAGTGGACAGACCCGGGGGACCGGGGAGCTGTTTTTT. Its translation is CASSGQTRGTGELFF.